The TCR beta chain described here comes from a study of regulatory T cells in long-lasting Graves disease. Stated time point: newly diagnosed GD, antithyroid drugs for less than 3 months. After RNA was extracted from PBMCs, the TCR library was made from it. The authors built TCR beta libraries using iRepertoire HTBI primers and Arm-PCR of CDR3 regions. TCRdb analysed the multiplex PCR reads with MiXCR anew, one entry per CDR3 protein. The sample yields about 470,000 distinct CDR3 sequences, about 15% seen once. This clonotype was counted only a few times. This sample also appeared in a second study, on T cells in Graves' hyperthyroidism and ophthalmopathy. That paper states: Blood also carried most thyroid clonotypes expanded above 0.001.

This clonotype was obtained from a woman in her thirties with Graves disease. Source: peripheral blood mononuclear cells (PBMCs), taken at new diagnosis, from a patient treated with antithyroid drugs.

The CDR3 here is CASSEGVDMAPLHF. Here the CDR3 DNA reads TGTGCCAGCAGCGAGGGGGTAGACATGGCTCCCCTCCACTTT. This sequence joins TRBV6-1 and TRBJ1-6; perhaps TRBD1 as D (6 bases). There are 14 residues in the CDR3. In germline, CDR1 is MNHNS, CDR2 SASEGT. V was pared by 6 bases and J by 13 bases, with 19 bases between.